These T cell receptor beta chains were read from a single sample in a study of T cell repertoires in cytomegalovirus infection. TCRdb re-called the reads with MiXCR, one entry per CDR3 protein. Of 310,000 or so distinct CDR3 sequences listed, about 17% are singletons. Material: PBMCs. Source of these receptors: a human donor in good health (CMV status not recorded). Some clones in this sample may be carry-over from other donors' samples. The CDR3 runs from the conserved cysteine through the conserved F or W. A D gene is named only where the DNA matches it firmly. Clone size, where shown, is once, few, many, or a class for clones that have expanded.

TRBJ1-5 | TRBV24-1 | TRBD1 | many | CATSDFKGQGRQPQHF | TGTGCCACCAGTGATTTTAAAGGACAGGGAAGACAGCCCCAGCATTTT
TRBJ2-1 | TRBV7-8 | - | many | CASSLFSDYSAEQFF | TGTGCCAGCAGCTTATTCTCTGACTATTCTGCTGAGCAGTTCTTC
TRBJ1-5 | TRBV19 | - | few | CASSIQETHQPQHF | TGTGCCAGTAGTATACAGGAGACGCATCAGCCCCAGCATTTT
TRBJ2-1 | TRBV25-1 | - | - | CASSASPGYEQFF | TGTGCCAGCAGTGCCTCCCCCGGCTATGAGCAGTTCTTC
TRBJ2-3 | TRBV6-1 | TRBD2 | many | CASSPTPRGASTDTQYF | TGTGCCAGCAGTCCAACCCCGCGGGGGGCTAGCACAGATACGCAGTATTTT
TRBJ1-1 | TRBV7-8 | - | many | CASSDSAPGRFSVNTEAFF | TGTGCCAGCAGCGATTCGGCTCCAGGGCGGTTTTCGGTGAACACTGAAGCTTTCTTT
TRBJ1-3 | TRBV20-1 | TRBD1 | once | CSARDTTGTGFVGGNTIYF | TGCAGTGCTAGAGATACAACCGGGACAGGGTTTGTCGGGGGAAACACCATATATTTT
TRBJ1-1 | TRBV7-2 | - | many | CASSPVTGAEAFF | TGTGCCAGCAGTCCGGTGACAGGAGCTGAAGCTTTCTTT
TRBJ1-1 | TRBV7-6 | - | many | CASSPVLRGATEAFF | TGTGCCAGCAGCCCCGTTCTGCGGGGGGCGACTGAAGCTTTCTTT
TRBJ2-4 | TRBV15 | - | - | CATSRQSPGFAAKNIQYF | TGTGCCACCAGCAGACAATCCCCAGGGTTTGCGGCCAAAAACATTCAGTACTTC
TRBJ2-1 | TRBV12-5 | - | - | CASGLGPNEQFF | TGTGCTAGTGGTTTAGGTCCGAATGAGCAGTTCTTC
TRBJ1-2 | TRBV20-1 | - | - | CSARVFDRRNYGYTF | TGCAGTGCTAGAGTCTTTGACCGGCGTAACTATGGCTACACCTTC
TRBJ2-7 | TRBV20-1 | TRBD1 | few | CSASRTGASYEQYF | TGCAGTGCTAGTCGAACAGGGGCATCCTACGAGCAGTACTTC